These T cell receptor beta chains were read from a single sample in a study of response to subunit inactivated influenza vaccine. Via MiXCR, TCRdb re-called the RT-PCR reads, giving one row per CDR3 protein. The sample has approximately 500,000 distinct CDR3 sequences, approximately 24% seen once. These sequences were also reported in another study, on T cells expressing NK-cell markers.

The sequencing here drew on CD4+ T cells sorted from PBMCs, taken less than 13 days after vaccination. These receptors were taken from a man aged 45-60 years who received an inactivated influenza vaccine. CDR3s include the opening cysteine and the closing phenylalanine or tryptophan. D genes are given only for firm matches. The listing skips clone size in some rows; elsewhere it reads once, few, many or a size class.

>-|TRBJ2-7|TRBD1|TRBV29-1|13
TGCAGCGCCACGGGACAGGTATCCTACGAGCAGTACTTC
CSATGQVSYEQYF
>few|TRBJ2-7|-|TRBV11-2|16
TGTGCCAGCAGCTTAGAGGAAGCGTCCCTCACCTACGAGCAGTACTTC
CASSLEEASLTYEQYF
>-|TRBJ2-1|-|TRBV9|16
TGTGCCAGCAGCGTAGGGATTAGAAGCTCCTACAATGAGCAGTTCTTC
CASSVGIRSSYNEQFF
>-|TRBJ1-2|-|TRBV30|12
TGTGCCTGGAGTGTAGCCAGGTATGGCTACACCTTC
CAWSVARYGYTF
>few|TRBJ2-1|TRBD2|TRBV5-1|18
TGCGCCAGCAGCTTGCTAGCGGGAGGGCCCTACTCCTACAATGAGCAGTTCTTC
CASSLLAGGPYSYNEQFF
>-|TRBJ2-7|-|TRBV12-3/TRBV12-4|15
TGTGCCAGCAATCGTGGGACTCCACGATCCTACGAGCAGTACTTC
CASNRGTPRSYEQYF
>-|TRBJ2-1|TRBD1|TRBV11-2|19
TGTGCCAGCAGCATGGCTGGGACAGGGTACAGGGTATCCTACAATGAGCAGTTCTTC
CASSMAGTGYRVSYNEQFF
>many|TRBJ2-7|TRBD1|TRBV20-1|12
TGCAGTGCTGGGCGACAGGGTGGGGAGCAGTACTTC
CSAGRQGGEQYF
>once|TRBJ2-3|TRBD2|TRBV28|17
TGTGCCAGCAGTCCCGGGACTAGCGGAGCTAGCACAGATACGCAGTATTTT
CASSPGTSGASTDTQYF
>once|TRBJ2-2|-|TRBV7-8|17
TGTGCCAGCAGCTTAGGTGGGGGCGGAGCGAACACCGGGGAGCTGTTTTTT
CASSLGGGGANTGELFF
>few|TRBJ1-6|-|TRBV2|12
TGTGCCAGCCGTAGCGGGAATTCACCCCTCCACTTT
CASRSGNSPLHF
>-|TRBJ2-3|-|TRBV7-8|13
TGTGCCAGCAGCTTAGGCGAGAAAGATACGCAGTATTTT
CASSLGEKDTQYF
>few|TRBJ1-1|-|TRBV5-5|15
TGTGCCAGCAGCTTCGGGGGACTTTTGAACACTGAAGCTTTCTTT
CASSFGGLLNTEAFF
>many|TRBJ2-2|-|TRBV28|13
TGTGCCAGCAGTTCCAAGAACACCGGGGAGCTGTTTTTT
CASSSKNTGELFF
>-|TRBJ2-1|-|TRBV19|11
TGTGCCACCGGGGCTTGGGATGAGCAGTTCTTC
CATGAWDEQFF
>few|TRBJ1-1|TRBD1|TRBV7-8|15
TGTGCCAGCAGCTTCACCGACAGGGGGAACACTGAAGCTTTCTTT
CASSFTDRGNTEAFF
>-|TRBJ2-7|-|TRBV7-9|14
TGTGCCAGCAGCCCCCTAGGGCAGGGGAATAAGCAGTACTTC
CASSPLGQGNKQYF
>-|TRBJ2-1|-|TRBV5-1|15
TGCGCCAGCAGCCCACCGGGTGCGGGGATCTATGAGCAGTTCTTC
CASSPPGAGIYEQFF
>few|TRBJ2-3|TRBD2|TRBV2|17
TGTGCCAGCAGTGACTCTCCGGGGGGGCCCTGGACAGATACGCAGTATTTT
CASSDSPGGPWTDTQYF
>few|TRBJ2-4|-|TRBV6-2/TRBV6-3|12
TGTGCCAGCAACGCACGGGGTGACATTCAGTACTTC
CASNARGDIQYF
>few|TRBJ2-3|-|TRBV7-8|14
TGTGCCAGCAGCTTTACCCCTAGCACAGATACGCAGTATTTT
CASSFTPSTDTQYF
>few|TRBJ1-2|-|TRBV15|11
TGTGCCACCAGCATTAGGACAGACTACACCTTC
CATSIRTDYTF
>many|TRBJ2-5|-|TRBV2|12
TGTGCCATCCAGCAGTACCAAGAGACCCAGTACTTC
CAIQQYQETQYF
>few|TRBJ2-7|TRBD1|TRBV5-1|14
TGCGCCAGCAACCCCGGACAGGGCTCCTACGAGCAGTACTTC
CASNPGQGSYEQYF
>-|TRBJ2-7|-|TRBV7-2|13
TGTGCCAGCAGCTTAGTGGACGACGGGGAGCAGTACTTC
CASSLVDDGEQYF
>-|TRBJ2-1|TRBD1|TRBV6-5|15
TGTGCCAGCAGTTCCCAAGACAGGGGGCGAAATGAGCAGTTCTTC
CASSSQDRGRNEQFF
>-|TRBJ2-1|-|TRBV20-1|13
TGCAGTGCTAGTTTAAGTGGTAGCAATGAGCAGTTCTTC
CSASLSGSNEQFF
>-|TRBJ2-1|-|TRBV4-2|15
TGTGCCAGCGGCATAGCGCCTTATTCCTACAATGAGCAGTTCTTC
CASGIAPYSYNEQFF
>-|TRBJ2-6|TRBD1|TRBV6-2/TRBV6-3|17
TGTGCCAGCACTAGGGACAGTGGGCCCTCTGGGGCCAACGTCCTGACTTTC
CASTRDSGPSGANVLTF
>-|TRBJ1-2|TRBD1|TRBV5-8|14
TGTGCCAGCAGCTGGAACCGGGACAGCTATGGCTACACCTTC
CASSWNRDSYGYTF
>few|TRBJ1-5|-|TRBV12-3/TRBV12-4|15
TGTGCCAGCAGTTTAGCGGGGGGGGCAGGGCAGCCCCAGCATTTT
CASSLAGGAGQPQHF
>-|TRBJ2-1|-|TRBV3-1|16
TGTGCCAGCAGCCAAGAAATGGTAGCTCGCGGAAATGAGCAGTTCTTC
CASSQEMVARGNEQFF
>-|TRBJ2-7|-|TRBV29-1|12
TGCAGCGTAGTACCTAGCTCCTACGAGCAGTACTTC
CSVVPSSYEQYF
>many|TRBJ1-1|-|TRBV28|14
TGTGCCAGCAGGCGACCAGGGGTGAACACTGAAGCTTTCTTT
CASRRPGVNTEAFF
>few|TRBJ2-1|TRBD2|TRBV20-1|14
TGCAGTGCTAACCCGGGACTAGCGTGGAATGAGCAGTTCTTC
CSANPGLAWNEQFF
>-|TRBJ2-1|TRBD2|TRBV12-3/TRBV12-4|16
TGTGCCAGCAGTTCGGCTAGCGGGAGTTTACCCCATGAGCAGTTCTTC
CASSSASGSLPHEQFF
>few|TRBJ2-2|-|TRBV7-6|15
TGTGCCAGCAGCAAACACGGACTGACGAGGGGGGAGCTGTTTTTT
CASSKHGLTRGELFF
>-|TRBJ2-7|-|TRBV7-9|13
TGTGCCAGCACAGGGTTGGATTACTACGAGCAGTACTTC
CASTGLDYYEQYF
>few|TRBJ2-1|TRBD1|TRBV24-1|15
TGTGCCACCAGTGATTTCGGGACAGGCTACAATGAGCAGTTCTTC
CATSDFGTGYNEQFF
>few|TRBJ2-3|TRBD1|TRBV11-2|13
TGTGCCAGCAGCTTCGGGACAGCAGATACGCAGTATTTT
CASSFGTADTQYF
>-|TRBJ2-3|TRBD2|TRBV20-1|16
TGCAGTGCTAGTGGGACTAGCGGTGTGAGCACAGATACGCAGTATTTT
CSASGTSGVSTDTQYF
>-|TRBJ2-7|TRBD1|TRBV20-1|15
TGCAGTGCTAGGACGGGGATCGACAGGGCCTACGAGCAGTACTTC
CSARTGIDRAYEQYF
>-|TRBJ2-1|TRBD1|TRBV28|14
TGTGCCAGCAGTAGCCCCGGGACAGGCAATGAGCAGTTCTTC
CASSSPGTGNEQFF
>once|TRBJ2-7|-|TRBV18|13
TGTGCCAGCTCCCCAGGGATTTTTAACGAGCAGTACTTC
CASSPGIFNEQYF
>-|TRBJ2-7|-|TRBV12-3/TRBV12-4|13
TGTGCCAGCAGATTACAGGGAACCTACGAGCAGTACTTC
CASRLQGTYEQYF
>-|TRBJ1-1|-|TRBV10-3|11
TGTGCCATCAGCCTCGGGGCTGAAGCTTTCTTT
CAISLGAEAFF
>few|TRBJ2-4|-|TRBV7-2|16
TGTGCCAGCAGCGAGACCGGAACCGGAACCAAAAACATTCAGTACTTC
CASSETGTGTKNIQYF
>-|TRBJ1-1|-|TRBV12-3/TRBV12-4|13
TGTGCCAGCAGTCTACGGGACATCACTGAAGCTTTCTTT
CASSLRDITEAFF
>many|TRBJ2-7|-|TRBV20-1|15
TGCAGTGCTAGAGATCAGGGTCCCCCCTCCTACGAGCAGTACTTC
CSARDQGPPSYEQYF
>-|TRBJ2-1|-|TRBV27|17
TGTGCCAGCAGTCCCGACTTGCCACTAGGCACCTACAATGAGCAGTTCTTC
CASSPDLPLGTYNEQFF
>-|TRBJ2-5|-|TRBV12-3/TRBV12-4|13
TGTGCCAGCAGCCGAGATCTTTCCGAGACCCAGTACTTC
CASSRDLSETQYF
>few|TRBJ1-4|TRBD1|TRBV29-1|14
TGCAGCGTGAGATCGACAGGGGGCTCTGAAAAACTGTTTTTT
CSVRSTGGSEKLFF
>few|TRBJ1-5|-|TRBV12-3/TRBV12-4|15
TGTGCCAGCAGTTCCCGTCCAGTTAGCAATCAGCCCCAGCATTTT
CASSSRPVSNQPQHF
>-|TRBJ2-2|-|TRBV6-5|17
TGTGCCAGCAGTTATTTTCCTGGAGCGGTCAACACCGGGGAGCTGTTTTTT
CASSYFPGAVNTGELFF
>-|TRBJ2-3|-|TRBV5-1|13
TGCGCCAGCAGCTCCGAGGAGACGGAGACGCAGTATTTT
CASSSEETETQYF
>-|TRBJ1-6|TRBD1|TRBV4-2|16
TGTGCCAGCAGCCAAGATGAGGGCAGGGGGGATTCACCCCTCCACTTT
CASSQDEGRGDSPLHF
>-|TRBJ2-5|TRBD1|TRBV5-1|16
TGCGCCAGCAGCTTAACCGGGACAGGGCGACAAGAGACCCAGTACTTC
CASSLTGTGRQETQYF
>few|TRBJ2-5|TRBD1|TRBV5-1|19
TGCGCCAGCAGCTTGGTTTGGACAGGAAAGGGTGGATTGGATGTGACCCAGTACTTC
CASSLVWTGKGGLDVTQYF